This T cell receptor (beta chain) was recovered during a study of technical replicates of blood from a handful of donors. Method: immunoSEQ multiplex PCR; TCRdb's copy keeps in-frame clones and lacks some. The sample comprises approximately 12,000 clones, 70% to 90% of which are singletons, and over 9.5% rests with the top ten. This CDR3 comprises 14 residues. Germline values: CDR1 SEHNR, CDR2 FQNEAQ (reference sequence). Between the trimmed V and J ends, which lost 0 bases and 8 bases, there was a span of 10 bases. V and J are TRBV7-9 and TRBJ1-4; TRBD1 might be the D (6 bases). The clonotype comes from a human donor in good health. Sequenced: PBMCs. CDR3 bases: TGTGCCAGCAGCTTAGCCGGGACAAACGAAAAACTGTTTTTT. Residues: CASSLAGTNEKLFF.